The clone carrying this T cell receptor (beta chain) was seen only once. No antigen is known for it. V shed 5 bases, J shed 1 base, and the junction held 4 bases outside the gene matches. Germline CDR1 is SGHTA and CDR2 is FQGNSA. The CDR3 totals 14 residues. Libraries were prepared by immunoSEQ multiplex PCR; TCRdb keeps only in-frame clonotypes and omits some of them. This table holds around 69,000 clones, approximately 90% found once. These data belong to a study of OX40 agonist ivuxolimab in advanced cancers. Points from the study as a whole: Circulating CD4+ and CD8+ T cells showed clonal expansion by week 6 at 0.1 to 3.0 mg/kg.

The source was CD4+ or CD8+ T cells sorted from blood, collected in a trial of the OX40 agonist ivuxolimab. This chain connects TRBV7-2 to TRBJ1-1; 7 positions match TRBD1. The receptor was isolated from an adult with an advanced solid tumor such as melanoma, head and neck, liver or kidney cancer. The DNA of the CDR3 is TGTGCCAGCAGCCACGGGACAGCGAACACTGAAGCTTTCTTT. Amino acids: CASSHGTANTEAFF.